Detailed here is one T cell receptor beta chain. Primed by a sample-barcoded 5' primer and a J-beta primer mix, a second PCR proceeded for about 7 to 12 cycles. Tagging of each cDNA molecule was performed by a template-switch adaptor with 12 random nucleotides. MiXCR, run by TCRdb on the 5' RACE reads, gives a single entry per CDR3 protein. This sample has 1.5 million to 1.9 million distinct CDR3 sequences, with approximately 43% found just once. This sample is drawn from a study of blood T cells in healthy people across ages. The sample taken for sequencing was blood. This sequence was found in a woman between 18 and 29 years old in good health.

CDR3 DNA sequence: TGTGCCAGCAGTTTCCACGGGAGCCCGAGCTCCTACGAGCAGTACTTC. Its protein is CASSFHGSPSSYEQYF. The chain combines TRBV27 with TRBJ2-7, with a possible D match to TRBD2 (6 bases). Germline V lookup: CDR1 MNHEY, CDR2 SMNVEV (reference sequence). The CDR3 consists of 16 residues. V was trimmed by 3 bases and J by 0 bases, leaving 15 bases between them.